This entry lists 20 T cell receptor beta chains sequenced from one sample in a study of vaccination and CD4 T cells after COVID-19. With the Oncomine TCR Beta short-read assay, DNA from cultured CD4+ T cells was sequenced. TCRdb re-called the PCR reads with MiXCR, one entry per CDR3 protein. The table records 20,000 to 30,000 distinct CDR3 sequences, roughly 39% of them present only once. Specified treatment: roughly 11-day PBMC culture with coronavirus spike peptide pools or control peptides (ViraFEST assay). Antigens of these TCRs are unknown. Sample: CD4+ T cells from blood, cultured in vitro. The receptors here all came from a human donor who had recovered from COVID-19.

This clonotype turned up a few times. This chain links TRBV7-2 with TRBJ1-3, with 9 bases lining up with TRBD1. This CDR3 spans 15 amino acids. Looked up from germline, CDR1 is SGHTA and CDR2 is FQGNSA. V was clipped by 5 bases and J by 4 bases; unmatched bases: 6. CDR3 region: CASSRDRGEGNTIYF. For the CDR3, the DNA is TGTGCCAGCAGCCGAGACAGGGGGGAAGGAAACACCATATATTTT.

J is TRBJ2-7 and V is TRBV7-9, with 7 bases identical to TRBD1. This CDR3 is built from 13 residues. Germline CDR1 is SEHNR and CDR2 is FQNEAQ (reference sequence). V dropped 4 bases and J dropped 3; count of bases not matched to a gene: 3. CDR3 in DNA: TGTGCCAGCAGCTCGGGACAGAGCTACGAGCAGTACTTC. Translated, it gives CASSSGQSYEQYF.

The genes are TRBV2 and TRBJ2-3, with a possible D match to TRBD2 (6 bases). CDR3 length: 15 residues. The germline V and J ends were trimmed by 3 bases and 4 bases, with 14 bases remaining between them. Germline V CDR1 and CDR2: SNHLY, FYNNEI. For the CDR3, the DNA is TGTGCCAGCAGTGATCGGCTAACGGGAGCAGATACGCAGTATTTT. It translates to CASSDRLTGADTQYF.

The DNA of the CDR3 is TGTGCCAGCAGTTCCCCCGCCAGGGTTTATAGCAATCAGCCCCAGCATTTT. This sequence encodes CASSSPARVYSNQPQHF. The chain couples TRBV28 to TRBJ1-5; D may be TRBD1 (5 bases). CDR1 and CDR2 from the germline V gene are MDHEN and SYDVKM. Trimming removed 4 bases at V and 0 bases at J, with 16 bases between. The CDR3 contains 17 residues.

In this sample, this clonotype is medium-sized. The V gene is TRBV20-1, the J gene TRBJ1-1; D is undetermined. The CDR3 spans 12 residues. V was clipped by 3 bases and J by 7 bases, with 12 bases between them. The germline V gene has CDR1 DFQATT and CDR2 SNEGSKA (reference sequence). CDR3 region: CSASRVFGEAFF. In nucleotides, the CDR3 is TGCAGTGCTAGTAGGGTTTTTGGTGAAGCTTTCTTT.

The gene calls are TRBV28 and TRBJ2-7, with a weak D call TRBD1 (6 bases). The V end lost 4 bases, the J end lost 5 bases, and 9 bases lay between the germline ends. The CDR3 length is 12 residues. CDR1 and CDR2 from the germline V gene are MDHEN and SYDVKM. This CDR3 reads CASSSGDHEQYF. The DNA for the CDR3 is TGTGCCAGCAGTTCAGGGGATCACGAGCAGTACTTC.

This clonotype came up a few times. V gene TRBV18 combines with J gene TRBJ2-7; maybe TRBD2 (5 bases). V shed 2 bases and J shed 1 base, with 15 bases lying between them. Germline assignment: CDR1 KGHSH and CDR2 LQKENI. The CDR3 covers 16 residues. CDR3 region: CASSPGGRGHSYEQYF. The CDR3 coding sequence is TGTGCCAGCTCACCAGGAGGCCGGGGTCATTCCTACGAGCAGTACTTC.

The V and J genes are TRBV20-1 and TRBJ1-1; D possibly corresponds to TRBD1 (5 bases). The germline V gene encodes CDR1 DFQATT and CDR2 SNEGSKA (reference sequence). V lost 6 bases, J lost 0 bases, and 14 bases lay in between. The CDR3 length is 14 residues. This CDR3 is CSAPRQRMNTEAFF. In nucleotides, the CDR3 is TGCAGTGCACCCCGACAGCGTATGAACACTGAAGCTTTCTTT.

The gene calls are TRBV7-9 and TRBJ2-1, with 7 positions matching TRBD2. The CDR3 loop spans 14 amino acids. Germline V gives CDR1 SEHNR, CDR2 FQNEAQ (reference sequence). With V trimmed by 7 bases and J by 5 bases, 8 bases remained unmatched. For the CDR3, the DNA is TGTGCCAGCACCCGCGGGAGTAGCGACAATGAGCAGTTCTTC. Amino acid sequence: CASTRGSSDNEQFF.

V is TRBV6-5 and J is TRBJ1-6; possibly TRBD1 for D (6 bases). The germline V gene has CDR1 MNHEY and CDR2 SVGAGI. V gave up 0 bases and J gave up 10 bases, with 16 bases separating them. This CDR3 is 16 amino acids long. Here the CDR3 reads CASSYSGGAGASPLHF. The CDR3 region has the DNA TGTGCCAGCAGTTACTCGGGGGGGGCAGGGGCCTCACCCCTCCACTTT.

The chain's CDR3 is CASSLDRAYGYTF. The CDR3 DNA is TGTGCCAGCAGCCTGGACAGAGCCTATGGCTACACCTTC. J is TRBJ1-2 and V is TRBV11-2; perhaps TRBD1 as D (6 bases). CDR3 size: 13 residues. V was clipped by 5 bases and J by 4 bases, with 11 bases between them. Germline lookup yields CDR1 SGHAT and CDR2 FQNNGV.

The CDR3 coding sequence is TGTGCCAGCAGTTACTCACAGGGGTTCTATAATTCACCCCTCCACTTT. Its protein product is CASSYSQGFYNSPLHF. The chain uses TRBV6-5 and TRBJ1-6; TRBD1 aligns across 7 bases. Germline trimming cut 0 bases from V and 3 bases from J; bases unmatched to any gene: 2. Per the germline V gene, CDR1 is MNHEY and CDR2 is SVGAGI. The length of the CDR3 is 16 residues.

The chain couples TRBV28 to TRBJ1-2; TRBD1 is a possible D gene (5 bases). CDR1 is MDHEN, CDR2 SYDVKM, per germline. Trimming left V 7 bases short and J 2 bases short, with 26 bases between. There are 18 residues in the CDR3. The DNA for the CDR3 is TGTGCCAGCACCCCGCCGGGGGGAGGAACAGGCTGGAACTATGGCTACACCTTC. Its protein is CASTPPGGGTGWNYGYTF.

The chain uses TRBV7-3 and TRBJ1-2; no definite D call. Germline V gene lookup returns CDR1 SGHTA and CDR2 FQGTGA. The CDR3 loop spans 13 amino acids. V lost 5 bases and J 1 base, leaving 8 bases between the germline ends. Here the CDR3 reads CASSRTINYGYTF. CDR3 bases: TGTGCCAGCAGCCGCACAATTAACTATGGCTACACCTTC.

The chain is built from TRBV6-1 and TRBJ2-7; D is tentatively TRBD1 or TRBD2 (5 bases each). Trimming pared 9 bases from V and 1 base from J, leaving 10 bases between. Germline CDR1 reads MNHNS; CDR2 reads SASEGT. The CDR3 is 12 amino acids. CDR3 sequence (DNA): TGTGCCAGTTGGGACGGATCCTACGAGCAGTACTTC. Protein product: CASWDGSYEQYF.

V usage is TRBV7-3 and J usage is TRBJ2-2; 12 bases are a match to TRBD2. The germline gives CDR1 SGHTA, CDR2 FQGTGA. Trimming took 2 bases from V and 6 from J; bases not matched to a gene: 4. The CDR3 is made up of 16 amino acids. The CDR3 bases are TGTGCCAGCAGCTTATTAGGACTAGCGGGGTCCGGGGAGCTGTTTTTT. This codes for CASSLLGLAGSGELFF.

The rearrangement links TRBV29-1 to TRBJ2-1, with D possibly matching TRBD2 (6 bases). CDR3 length: 15 residues. Germline values: CDR1 SQVTM, CDR2 ANQGSEA. V was clipped by 7 bases and J by 4 bases, with 20 bases between them. Here the CDR3 DNA reads TGCAGCGCCCCCGGGGGATCCAGCGGGTACAATGAGCAGTTCTTC. Protein product: CSAPGGSSGYNEQFF.

The chain joins TRBV28 to TRBJ2-1; tentatively, D is TRBD1 or TRBD2 (7 bases each). The germline V and J ends were trimmed by 4 bases and 0 bases, with 16 bases remaining between them. The CDR3 length is 17 residues. Germline V CDR1 and CDR2: MDHEN, SYDVKM. The CDR3 region is CASSSPGGGSSYNEQFF. The CDR3 bases are TGTGCCAGCAGTTCTCCAGGGGGAGGGAGCTCCTACAATGAGCAGTTCTTC.

The J gene is TRBJ1-5, the V gene TRBV20-1; D is undetermined. The CDR3 is made up of 15 amino acids. Deletions cut 0 bases from V and 5 bases from J, with 14 bases between. Germline V gene lookup returns CDR1 DFQATT and CDR2 SNEGSKA (reference sequence). CDR3 coding DNA: TGCAGTGCTAGAGATACCCAGCGATTGCATCAGCCCCAGCATTTT. It codes for CSARDTQRLHQPQHF.

The chain carries TRBV5-4 and TRBJ2-7; D is perhaps TRBD1 or TRBD2 (5 bases each). This CDR3 region has 16 residues. V lost 0 bases and J 2 bases, leaving 15 bases between the germline ends. Germline V CDR1 and CDR2: SGHNT, YYREEE (reference sequence). The CDR3 DNA reads TGTGCCAGCAGCTTGGGACACGACCGAGGGGCCTACGAGCAGTACTTC. It encodes CASSLGHDRGAYEQYF.